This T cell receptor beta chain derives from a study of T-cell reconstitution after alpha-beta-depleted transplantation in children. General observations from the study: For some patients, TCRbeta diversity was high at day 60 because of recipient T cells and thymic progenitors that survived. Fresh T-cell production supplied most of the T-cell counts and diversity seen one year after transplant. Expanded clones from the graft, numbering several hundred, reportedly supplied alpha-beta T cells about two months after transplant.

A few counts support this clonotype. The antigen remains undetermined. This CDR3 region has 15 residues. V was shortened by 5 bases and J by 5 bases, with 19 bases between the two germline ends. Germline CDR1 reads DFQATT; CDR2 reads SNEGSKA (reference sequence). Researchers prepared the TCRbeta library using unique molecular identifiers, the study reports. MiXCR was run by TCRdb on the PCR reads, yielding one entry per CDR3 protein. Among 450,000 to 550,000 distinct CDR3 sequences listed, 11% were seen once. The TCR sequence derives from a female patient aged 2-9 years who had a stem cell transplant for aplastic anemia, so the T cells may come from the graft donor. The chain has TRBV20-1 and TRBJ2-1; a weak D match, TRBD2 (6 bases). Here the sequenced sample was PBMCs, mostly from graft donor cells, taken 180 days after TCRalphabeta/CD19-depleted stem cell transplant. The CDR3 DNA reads TGCAGTGCTCGCAACAGACTAGTAGTCGACAATGAGCAGTTCTTC. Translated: CSARNRLVVDNEQFF.